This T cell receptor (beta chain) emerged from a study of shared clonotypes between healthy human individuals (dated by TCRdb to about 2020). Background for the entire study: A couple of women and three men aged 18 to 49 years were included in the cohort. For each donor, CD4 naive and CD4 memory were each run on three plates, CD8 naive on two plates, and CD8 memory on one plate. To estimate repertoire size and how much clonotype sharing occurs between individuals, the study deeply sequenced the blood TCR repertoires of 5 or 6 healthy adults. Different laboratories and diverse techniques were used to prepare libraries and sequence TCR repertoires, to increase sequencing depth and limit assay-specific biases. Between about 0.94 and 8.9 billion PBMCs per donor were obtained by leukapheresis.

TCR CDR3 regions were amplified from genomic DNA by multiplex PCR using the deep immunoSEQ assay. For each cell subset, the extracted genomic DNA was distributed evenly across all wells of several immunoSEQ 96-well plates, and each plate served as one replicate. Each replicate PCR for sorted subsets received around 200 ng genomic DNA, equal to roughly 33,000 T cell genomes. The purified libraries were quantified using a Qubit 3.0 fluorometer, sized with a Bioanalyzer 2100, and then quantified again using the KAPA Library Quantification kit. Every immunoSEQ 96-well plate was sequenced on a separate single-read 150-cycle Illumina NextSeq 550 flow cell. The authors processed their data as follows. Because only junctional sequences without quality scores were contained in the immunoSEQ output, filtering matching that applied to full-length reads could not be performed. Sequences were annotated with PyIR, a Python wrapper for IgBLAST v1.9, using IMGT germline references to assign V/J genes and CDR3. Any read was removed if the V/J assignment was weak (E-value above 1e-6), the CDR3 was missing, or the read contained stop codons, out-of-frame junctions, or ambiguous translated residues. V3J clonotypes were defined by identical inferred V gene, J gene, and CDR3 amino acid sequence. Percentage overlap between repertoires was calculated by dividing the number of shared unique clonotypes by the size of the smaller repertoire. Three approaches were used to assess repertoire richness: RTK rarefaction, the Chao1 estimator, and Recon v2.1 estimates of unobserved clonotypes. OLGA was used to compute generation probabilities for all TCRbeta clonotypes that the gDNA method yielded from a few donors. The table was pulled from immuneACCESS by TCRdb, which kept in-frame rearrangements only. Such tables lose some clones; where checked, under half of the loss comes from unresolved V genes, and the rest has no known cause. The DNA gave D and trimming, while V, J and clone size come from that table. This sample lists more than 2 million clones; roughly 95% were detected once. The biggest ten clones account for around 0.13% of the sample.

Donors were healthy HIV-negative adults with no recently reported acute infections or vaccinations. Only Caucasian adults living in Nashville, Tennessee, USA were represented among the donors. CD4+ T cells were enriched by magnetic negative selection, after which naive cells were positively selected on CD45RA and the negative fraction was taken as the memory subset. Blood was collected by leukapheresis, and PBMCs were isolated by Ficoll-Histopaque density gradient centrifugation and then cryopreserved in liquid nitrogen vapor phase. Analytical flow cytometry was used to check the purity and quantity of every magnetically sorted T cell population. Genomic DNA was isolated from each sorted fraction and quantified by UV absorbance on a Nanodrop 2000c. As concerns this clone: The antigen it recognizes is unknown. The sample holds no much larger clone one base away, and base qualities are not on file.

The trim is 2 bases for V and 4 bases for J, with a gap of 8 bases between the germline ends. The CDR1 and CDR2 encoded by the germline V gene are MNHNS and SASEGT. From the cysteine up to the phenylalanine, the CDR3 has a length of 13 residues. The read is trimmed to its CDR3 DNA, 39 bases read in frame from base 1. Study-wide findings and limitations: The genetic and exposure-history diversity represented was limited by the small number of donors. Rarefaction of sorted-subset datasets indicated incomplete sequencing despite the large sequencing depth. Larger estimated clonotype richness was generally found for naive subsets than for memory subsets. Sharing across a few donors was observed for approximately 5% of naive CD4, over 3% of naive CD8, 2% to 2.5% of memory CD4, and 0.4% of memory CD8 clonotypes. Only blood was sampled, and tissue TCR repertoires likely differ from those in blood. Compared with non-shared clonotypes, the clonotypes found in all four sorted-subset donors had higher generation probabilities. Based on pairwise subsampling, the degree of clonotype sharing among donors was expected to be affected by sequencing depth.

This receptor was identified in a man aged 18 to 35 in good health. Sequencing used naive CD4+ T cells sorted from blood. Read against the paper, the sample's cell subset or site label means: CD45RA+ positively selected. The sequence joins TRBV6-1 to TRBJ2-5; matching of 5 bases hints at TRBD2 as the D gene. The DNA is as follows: TGTGCCAGCAGTGAAAGTCGGGGAGAGACCCAGTACTTC. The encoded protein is CASSESRGETQYF.